This TCR beta chain was identified in a study of breast tumors, draining lymph nodes, adjacent tissues. Overall study results and limits: Tumor and nontumor repertoires were significantly more similar in luminal-like than in basal-like breast cancer.

After removal of 6 bases from V and 4 bases from J, the junction contained 7 bases not matched to a gene. This CDR3 has 14 amino acids. Germline loops: CDR1 DFQATT, CDR2 SNEGSKA (reference sequence). TCRdb processed the multiplex PCR reads anew with MiXCR; each CDR3 protein has one entry. The data contain about 8,300 distinct CDR3 sequences, over 60% of them singletons. This clonotype was seen a few times. Its antigen remains unknown. The clonotype originates from a female donor with breast cancer. Some clones in this sample may be carry-over from other donors' samples. Sequenced material: tumor-adjacent breast tissue. The V and J genes are TRBV20-1 and TRBJ2-7, with 12 positions matching TRBD1. The CDR3 DNA sequence: TGCAGTGCAGCACCGGGACAGGGGGCTTACGAGCAGTACTTC. Its protein product is CSAAPGQGAYEQYF.